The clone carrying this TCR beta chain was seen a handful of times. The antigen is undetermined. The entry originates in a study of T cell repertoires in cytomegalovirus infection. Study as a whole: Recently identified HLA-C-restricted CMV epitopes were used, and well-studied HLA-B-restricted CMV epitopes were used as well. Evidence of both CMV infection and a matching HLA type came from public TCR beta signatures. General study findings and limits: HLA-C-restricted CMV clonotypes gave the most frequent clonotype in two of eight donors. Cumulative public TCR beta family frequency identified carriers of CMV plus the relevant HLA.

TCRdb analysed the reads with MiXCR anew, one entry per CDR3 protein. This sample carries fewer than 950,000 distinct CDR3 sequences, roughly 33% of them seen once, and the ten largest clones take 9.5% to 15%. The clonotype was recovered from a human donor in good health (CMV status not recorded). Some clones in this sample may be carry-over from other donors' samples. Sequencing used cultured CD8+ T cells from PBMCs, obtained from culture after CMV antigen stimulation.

CDR3 nucleotides: TGTGCCAGCAGCTTCCCGGGACCACGCTGGGATACGCAGTATTTT. It is translated as CASSFPGPRWDTQYF. This sequence joins TRBV7-9 and TRBJ2-3; TRBD1 or TRBD2 may be the D gene (5 bases each). Germline V gene sequence: CDR1 SEHNR, CDR2 FQNEAQ (reference sequence). This CDR3 has 15 residues. V shed 3 bases and J shed 6 bases, with 16 bases lying between them.